The TCR beta chain described here comes from a study of shared clonotypes between healthy human individuals. About the study: The plates for each donor numbered three CD4 naive, three CD4 memory, two CD8 naive and one CD8 memory.

Sequenced by immunoSEQ multiplex PCR; TCRdb stores in-frame clones only, minus some. The sample includes about 2 million clones, over 85% of them seen just once. As defined, naive CD8 cells were CD45RO-negative and positively selected for CCR7, with terminally differentiated effector memory CD45RA+ cells excluded. All the donors were Caucasian adults who lived in Nashville, Tennessee. Germline assignment: CDR1 SGHDT and CDR2 YYEEEE. V was cut by 4 bases and J by 0 bases, with 5 bases left in between. The CDR3 runs to 12 residues. The chain combines TRBV5-6 with TRBJ2-7; D is undetermined. The source of this sequence is a man between 18 and 35 years old in good health. The source material was naive CD8+ T cells sorted from blood. CDR3 loop: CASSHTSYEQYF. DNA for the CDR3: TGTGCCAGCAGCCATACCTCCTACGAGCAGTACTTC.